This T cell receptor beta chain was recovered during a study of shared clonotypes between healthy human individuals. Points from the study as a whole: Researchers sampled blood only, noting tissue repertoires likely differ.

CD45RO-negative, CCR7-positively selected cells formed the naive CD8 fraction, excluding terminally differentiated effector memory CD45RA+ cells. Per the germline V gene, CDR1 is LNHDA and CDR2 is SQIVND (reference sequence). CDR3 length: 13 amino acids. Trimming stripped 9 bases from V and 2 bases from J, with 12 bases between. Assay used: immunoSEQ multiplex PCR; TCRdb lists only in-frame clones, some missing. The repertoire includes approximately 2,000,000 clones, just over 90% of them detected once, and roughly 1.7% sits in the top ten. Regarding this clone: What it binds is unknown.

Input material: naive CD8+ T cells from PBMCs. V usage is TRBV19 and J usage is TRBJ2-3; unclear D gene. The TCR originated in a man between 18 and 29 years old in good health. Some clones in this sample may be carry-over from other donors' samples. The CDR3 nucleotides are TGTGCCAGCGCCGAGAGGACCACAGATACGCAGTATTTT. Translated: CASAERTTDTQYF. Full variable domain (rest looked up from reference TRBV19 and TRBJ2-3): DGGITQSPKYLFRKEGQNVTLSCEQNLNHDAMYWYRQDPGQGLRLIYYSQIVNDFQKGDIAEGYSVSREKKESFPLTVTSAQKNPTAFYLCASAERTTDTQYFGPGTRLTVL.